The 11 T cell receptor beta chains reported below all come from one sample, sequenced in a study of blood T cell repertoires in COVID-19. TCRdb keeps only in-frame clones here, not all; method: immunoSEQ multiplex PCR. The sample has 450,000 to 500,000 clones, 88% seen once. Specimen: PBMCs or T cells enriched from blood (not recorded which). The receptors originated from a woman in her sixties or seventies who had recovered from COVID-19.

The chain recombines TRBV6-1 with TRBJ1-5, with D tentatively TRBD1 (5 bases). The germline V and J ends were trimmed by 1 base and 8 bases, with 12 bases remaining between them. Per the germline V gene, CDR1 is MNHNS and CDR2 is SASEGT. The CDR3 spans 14 residues. The CDR3 loop is CASSEDLSREPQHF. The CDR3 DNA follows: TGTGCCAGCAGTGAAGACCTCTCCAGGGAGCCCCAGCATTTT.

The J gene is TRBJ1-5, the V gene TRBV24-1, with D perhaps matching TRBD1 (6 bases). The ends were cut back, 2 bases at V and 2 bases at J, with 15 bases in the middle. The germline CDR1 and CDR2 sequences are KGHDR and SFDVKD. This CDR3 has 17 residues. The CDR3 nucleotides read TGTGCCACCAGTGATTCCCAGGGGCTTGGGGGCAATCAGCCCCAGCATTTT. This encodes CATSDSQGLGGNQPQHF.

The chain is built from TRBV7-9 and TRBJ1-2; 7 nucleotides match TRBD1. The V gene's germline CDR1 is SEHNR and CDR2 FQNEAQ (reference sequence). V lost 1 base to trimming and J lost 6 bases; unmatched junction nucleotides: 5. The CDR3 spans 14 residues. In DNA, the CDR3 is TGTGCCAGCAGCTTAGTCAACAGGGGACATGGCTACACCTTC. It is translated as CASSLVNRGHGYTF.

This clone was observed once. This chain links TRBV7-9 with TRBJ1-2, with D possibly TRBD1 on 5 matching bases. The V and J ends lost 1 base and 1 base respectively, with 13 bases between them. Germline V gives CDR1 SEHNR, CDR2 FQNEAQ (reference sequence). The CDR3 totals 16 residues. The chain's CDR3 is CASSLGVGTDNYGYTF. In nucleotides, the CDR3 is TGTGCCAGCAGCTTAGGTGTTGGGACTGATAACTATGGCTACACCTTC.

The CDR3 DNA reads as TGTGCCAGCAGCTTATTTCGGGTCCAAGAGACCCAGTACTTC. It specifies CASSLFRVQETQYF. This chain uses TRBV2 with TRBJ2-5; D ambiguous. The V gene lost 6 bases and the J gene lost 1 base, with 12 bases spanning the gap. CDR1 and CDR2 from the germline V gene are SNHLY and FYNNEI. There are 14 residues in the CDR3.

A few counts support this clone. The chain combines TRBV21-1 with TRBJ1-1. TRBV21-1 is annotated as a pseudogene. The CDR3 is made up of 14 amino acids. The CDR3 sequence: CASSPRVGNTEAFF. The CDR3 nucleotides are TGTGCCAGCAGCCCACGAGTTGGGAACACTGAAGCTTTCTTT.

The chain joins TRBV7-9 to TRBJ1-1, with TRBD1 identical over 7 bases. The CDR3 contains 15 residues. Germline CDR1 and CDR2: SEHNR and FQNEAQ (reference sequence). V lost 1 base and J lost 1; bases outside the gene matches: 3. The DNA of the CDR3 is TGTGCCAGCAGCTTAGGGAGACAGGGGAACACTGAAGCTTTCTTT. Translation gives CASSLGRQGNTEAFF.

The rearrangement uses TRBV18 and TRBJ2-3; weak D call: TRBD2 (5 bases). V was pared by 8 bases and J by 3 bases, with 12 bases between. From germline, CDR1 is KGHSH and CDR2 LQKENI. The CDR3 is 13 amino acids. CDR3 residues: CASTERTTDTQYF. CDR3 DNA: TGTGCCAGCACAGAACGGACTACAGATACGCAGTATTTT.

The CDR3 sequence: CASSAGTGTGELFF. DNA for the CDR3: TGTGCCAGCAGCGCCGGGACAGGAACCGGGGAGCTGTTTTTT. V gene TRBV5-4 combines with J gene TRBJ2-2; 8 bases agree with TRBD1. This CDR3 region has 14 residues. J was trimmed by 5 bases and V by 4 bases; bases with no gene match: 4. Germline V gene data show CDR1 as SGHNT and CDR2 as YYREEE (reference sequence). The complete variable domain, with remaining parts taken from reference TRBV5-4 and TRBJ2-2, reads ETGVTQSPTHLIKTRGQQVTLRCSSQSGHNTVSWYQQALGQGPQFIFQYYREEENGRGNFPPRFSGLQFPNYSSELNVNALELDDSALYLCASSAGTGTGELFFGEGSRLTVL.

The chain joins TRBV5-4 to TRBJ2-3, with D possibly TRBD2 on 6 matching bases. The CDR3 is 15 amino acids. Germline-derived CDR1 and CDR2 are SGHNT and YYREEE (reference sequence). The V end was cut by 4 bases, the J end by 3 bases, with 15 bases between. Here the CDR3 reads CASSRDFYGTDTQYF. Here the CDR3 DNA reads TGTGCCAGCAGCAGGGACTTTTACGGGACAGATACGCAGTATTTT.

DNA of the CDR3: TGTGCCAGCAGCCAAGGTAATACGCAGTATTTT. Translated: CASSQGNTQYF. The V and J genes are TRBV3-1 (or the pseudogene TRBV3-2) and TRBJ2-3; D unresolved. The CDR3 is 11 residues long. Trimming took 1 base from V and 7 from J, leaving 3 bases between them. The germline V gene encodes CDR1 LGHDT and CDR2 YNNKEL (reference sequence).